The 25 T cell receptor beta chains below were found in one sample sequenced in a study of blood T cell repertoires in COVID-19. The method was immunoSEQ multiplex PCR; TCRdb's version includes in-frame clones alone and lacks a portion of them. The sample records about 230,000 clones, roughly 82% being singletons. Sequenced: peripheral blood. The receptor source for this set is a man aged 35 to 55 who had recovered from COVID-19.

The chain employs TRBV6-5 and TRBJ1-1, with a tentative D call TRBD1 (5 bases). Per germline, CDR1 MNHEY and CDR2 SVGAGI. There are 13 residues in the CDR3. Trimming stripped 6 bases from V and 4 bases from J, with 12 bases between. CDR3 nucleotides: TGTGCCAGCAGCCGCGAAGGGGCCACTGAAGCTTTCTTT. It codes for CASSREGATEAFF.

The rearrangement joins TRBV6-5 to TRBJ2-7, with 12 bases aligning to TRBD2. After removal of 7 bases from V and 4 bases from J, the junction contained 8 bases not matched to a gene. This CDR3 comprises 15 residues. Germline V gene lookup returns CDR1 MNHEY and CDR2 SVGAGI. Here the CDR3 reads CASKQRLAGEYEQYF. CDR3 nucleotide sequence: TGTGCCAGCAAACAAAGACTAGCGGGAGAGTACGAGCAGTACTTC.

This clone was observed many times. V usage is TRBV6-6 and J usage is TRBJ1-2; TRBD1 aligns across 10 bases. Germline trimming cut 10 bases from V and 8 bases from J; bases unmatched to any gene: 16. CDR3 length: 15 amino acids. In germline, CDR1 is MNHNY, CDR2 SVGAGI (reference sequence). CDR3 sequence reads: CAIGGQGPSLVGYTF. The CDR3, as DNA: TGTGCCATTGGGGGACAGGGGCCTTCCTTAGTCGGCTACACCTTC.

The gene calls are TRBV10-3 and TRBJ2-7, with TRBD1 matching 9 bases. Germline trimming cut 6 bases from V and 4 bases from J; bases unmatched to any gene: 10. The CDR3 consists of 15 residues. CDR1 and CDR2 (germline): ENHRY, SYGVKD. The CDR3 spells CAIRGTGTGYYEQYF. The DNA of the CDR3 is TGTGCCATCAGGGGGACCGGGACAGGGTATTACGAGCAGTACTTC.

The rearrangement joins TRBV12-5 to TRBJ1-6; the D gene is possibly TRBD1 (6 bases). The V gene lost 3 bases and the J gene lost 11 bases, with 14 bases spanning the gap. The V gene's germline CDR1 is LGHNT and CDR2 FRNRAP. CDR3 length equals 14 residues. CDR3 in amino acids: CASGLSGGGTPLHF. As DNA, the CDR3 is TGTGCTAGTGGTTTATCGGGGGGCGGGACACCCCTCCACTTT.

The chain uses TRBV5-4 and TRBJ2-5; D is undetermined. Germline values: CDR1 SGHNT, CDR2 YYREEE (reference sequence). The V gene lost 0 bases and the J gene lost 4 bases, with 10 bases spanning the gap. The CDR3 has 14 residues. CDR3 bases: TGTGCCAGCAGCTTGGGCGGATTAAGAGAGACCCAGTACTTC. Its translation is CASSLGGLRETQYF.

The rearrangement links TRBV30 to TRBJ2-7; 8 bases match TRBD2. The J segment lost 5 bases and the V segment lost 0 bases, leaving 3 bases of the junction unmatched. Germline V lookup: CDR1 GTSNPN, CDR2 SVGIG (reference sequence). CDR3 length equals 13 residues. CDR3 region: CAWSVREGDEQYF. The CDR3 DNA sequence: TGTGCCTGGAGTGTACGGGAGGGGGACGAGCAGTACTTC. The full variable domain, in which reference TRBV30 and TRBJ2-7 provide the parts outside the CDR3, is SQTIHQWPATLVQPVGSPLSLECTVEGTSNPNLYWYRQAAGRGLQLLFYSVGIGQISSEVPQNLSASRPQDRQFILSSKKLLLSDSGFYLCAWSVREGDEQYFGPGTRLTVT.

The chain carries TRBV4-3 and TRBJ2-7; tentatively, D is TRBD2 (5 bases). The CDR3 has 15 residues. The V end was cut by 0 bases, the J end by 7 bases, with 16 bases between. Germline lookup yields CDR1 LGHNA and CDR2 YSLEER. CDR3 amino acids: CASSQDRTEVGEQYF. DNA for the CDR3: TGCGCCAGCAGCCAAGATCGGACGGAGGTGGGGGAGCAGTACTTC.

The CDR3, as DNA: TGTGCCAGCAGCTCGTCGGGGGGACGCTACAATGAGCAGTTCTTC. This gives the protein CASSSSGGRYNEQFF. V usage is TRBV5-5 and J usage is TRBJ2-1; 7 bases map to TRBD2. This CDR3 has 15 residues. V dropped 3 bases and J dropped 3; count of bases not matched to a gene: 6. Germline V CDR1 and CDR2: SGHKS, YYEKEE (reference sequence).

The sample holds one count of this clone. The rearrangement joins TRBV19 to TRBJ1-1; D remains ambiguous. Trimming removed 3 bases at V and 8 bases at J, with 13 bases between. The CDR3 extends over 13 amino acids. Looked up from germline, CDR1 is LNHDA and CDR2 is SQIVND (reference sequence). This CDR3 is CASSIVSGREAFF. CDR3 bases: TGTGCCAGTAGTATTGTTTCGGGGAGGGAAGCTTTCTTT. The complete variable domain, with remaining parts taken from reference TRBV19 and TRBJ1-1, reads DGGITQSPKYLFRKEGQNVTLSCEQNLNHDAMYWYRQDPGQGLRLIYYSQIVNDFQKGDIAEGYSVSREKKESFPLTVTSAQKNPTAFYLCASSIVSGREAFFGQGTRLTVV.

The CDR3 is CASSTREAGYEQYF. The CDR3, as DNA: TGTGCCAGCAGCACGCGGGAGGCCGGTTACGAGCAGTACTTC. The rearrangement uses TRBV6-5 and TRBJ2-7; TRBD2 matches 8 bases. Germline V lookup: CDR1 MNHEY, CDR2 SVGAGI. The CDR3 is 14 amino acids. V shed 6 bases and J 4 bases; nucleotides not matched to a gene: 8.

This chain connects TRBV2 to TRBJ1-5; D gene unclear. V was clipped by 2 bases and J by 4 bases, with 6 bases between them. Germline CDR1 and CDR2: SNHLY and FYNNEI. This CDR3 spans 13 amino acids. The CDR3: CASSERRNQPQHF. The CDR3 DNA is TGTGCCAGCAGTGAAAGGAGAAATCAGCCCCAGCATTTT.

V is TRBV7-8 and J is TRBJ1-1; 9 bases agree with TRBD1. The CDR3 covers 14 residues. The junction had 8 bases not matched to a gene; V was cut back by 3 bases and J by 9 bases. Germline CDR1 and CDR2: SGHVS and FQNEAQ. CDR3 region: CASSFQPGQGKAFF. The DNA of the CDR3 is TGTGCCAGCAGCTTTCAGCCGGGACAGGGCAAAGCTTTCTTT.

J is TRBJ1-1 and V is TRBV5-1, with TRBD1 identical over 7 bases. Germline lookup yields CDR1 SGHRS and CDR2 YFSETQ. The CDR3 length is 15 residues. Trimming took 4 bases from V and 4 from J; bases not matched to a gene: 10. The CDR3 coding sequence is TGCGCCAGCAGCACCCGGACAGGCAGTGGCACTGAAGCTTTCTTT. This encodes CASSTRTGSGTEAFF.

The chain combines TRBV7-8 with TRBJ2-7; TRBD1 agrees at 7 bases. Germline V gene sequence: CDR1 SGHVS, CDR2 FQNEAQ. The CDR3 runs to 15 residues. Losses at the gene ends were 6 bases for V and 5 bases for J; bases not matched to a gene: 13. Here the CDR3 DNA reads TGTGCCAGCAGATATGCGACAGGGATAAGCGACGAGCAGTACTTC. Translated: CASRYATGISDEQYF.

The chain employs TRBV24-1 and TRBJ2-5, with D maybe TRBD1 (6 bases). Per germline, CDR1 KGHDR and CDR2 SFDVKD. V was cut by 2 bases and J by 0 bases, with 18 bases left in between. The CDR3 totals 18 residues. CDR3 DNA: TGTGCCACCAGTGATTCCTCTAGTCCCGGGACACACCAAGAGACCCAGTACTTC. It encodes CATSDSSSPGTHQETQYF.

This clone was counted a single time. J is TRBJ1-2 and V is TRBV5-4; weak D call: TRBD1 (6 bases). Trimming removed 3 bases from V and 6 bases from J, with 18 bases in between. Per the germline V gene, CDR1 is SGHNT and CDR2 is YYREEE (reference sequence). The CDR3 sequence is 15 residues long. CDR3 DNA sequence: TGTGCCAGCAGCTATCAGGGGACCCTGGCTCATGGCTACACCTTC. Translation: CASSYQGTLAHGYTF.

The genes are TRBV2 and TRBJ1-1, with 7 bases identical to TRBD1. V lost 10 bases and J lost 0; bases outside the gene matches: 8. Germline loops: CDR1 SNHLY, CDR2 FYNNEI. This CDR3 comprises 14 residues. The chain's CDR3 is CATGQVGMNTEAFF. The CDR3 DNA follows: TGTGCCACCGGACAGGTTGGCATGAACACTGAAGCTTTCTTT.

This clone has a handful of counts. CDR3 protein: CAISEDREGGNTIYF. CDR3 sequence (DNA): TGTGCCATCAGTGAAGACAGGGAAGGTGGAAACACCATATATTTT. The chain employs TRBV10-3 and TRBJ1-3; 7 nucleotides match TRBD1. This CDR3 has 15 residues. With 3 bases clipped from V and 3 bases from J, the junction kept 5 bases outside the gene matches. Germline CDR1 ENHRY, CDR2 SYGVKD.

The chain combines TRBV19 with TRBJ1-5, with unresolved D. V was cut by 1 base and J by 2 bases, with 15 bases left in between. The CDR3 length is 17 residues. Germline V CDR1 and CDR2: LNHDA, SQIVND (reference sequence). In DNA form, the CDR3 reads TGTGCCAGTAGTATAGGGATGAGGTCGTATGGCAATCAGCCCCAGCATTTT. Amino acids: CASSIGMRSYGNQPQHF.

The rearrangement links TRBV10-3 to TRBJ1-1; tentative D call: TRBD1 (5 bases). The CDR3 length is 14 residues. Trimming stripped 0 bases from V and 2 bases from J, with 7 bases between. Per the germline V gene, CDR1 is ENHRY and CDR2 is SYGVKD. The CDR3: CAISESTVNTEAFF. The CDR3 nucleotides read TGTGCCATCAGTGAGTCGACAGTAAACACTGAAGCTTTCTTT.

Of note for this clone: Other DNA sequences in the sample encode the same CDR3. The rearrangement uses TRBV9 and TRBJ1-2; 7 bases are a match to TRBD1. The CDR3 length is 13 residues. Germline V gives CDR1 SGDLS, CDR2 YYNGEE. Unmatched junction bases numbered 4, after V lost 0 bases and J lost 8 bases. CDR3 DNA sequence: TGTGCCAGCAGCGTAGGACAGGGTTACGGCTACACCTTC. This translates into CASSVGQGYGYTF. The complete variable domain, with remaining parts taken from reference TRBV9 and TRBJ1-2, reads DSGVTQTPKHLITATGQRVTLRCSPRSGDLSVYWYQQSLDQGLQFLIQYYNGEERAKGNILERFSAQQFPDLHSELNLSSLELGDSALYFCASSVGQGYGYTFGSGTRLTVV.

The rearrangement joins TRBV10-3 to TRBJ2-2; D is unclear. V was cut by 0 bases and J by 4 bases, with 12 bases left in between. Germline V gene sequence: CDR1 ENHRY, CDR2 SYGVKD. The CDR3 is 16 residues long. CDR3 nucleotide sequence: TGTGCCATCAGTGAGTCTTGGCCGGAGCTCACCGGGGAGCTGTTTTTT. Its translation is CAISESWPELTGELFF.

This clone was detected once. V gene TRBV7-2 combines with J gene TRBJ2-1, with 7 bases identical to TRBD1. The length of the CDR3 is 15 residues. Germline loops: CDR1 SGHTA, CDR2 FQGNSA. The junction had 8 bases not matched to a gene; V was cut back by 3 bases and J by 6 bases. CDR3 residues: CASSLGWAGGNEQFF. The CDR3 coding sequence is TGTGCCAGCAGCTTGGGTTGGGCAGGGGGCAATGAGCAGTTCTTC.

The rearrangement links TRBV19 to TRBJ2-2, with 11 bases matching TRBD1. Germline CDR1 is LNHDA and CDR2 is SQIVND (reference sequence). The junction had 6 bases not matched to a gene; V was cut back by 6 bases and J by 6 bases. The CDR3 has 15 residues. CDR3 in DNA: TGTGCCAGTAGACTGGGGACAGGGGGAGCCGGGGAGCTGTTTTTT. Its protein product is CASRLGTGGAGELFF. Full variable domain (rest looked up from reference TRBV19 and TRBJ2-2): DGGITQSPKYLFRKEGQNVTLSCEQNLNHDAMYWYRQDPGQGLRLIYYSQIVNDFQKGDIAEGYSVSREKKESFPLTVTSAQKNPTAFYLCASRLGTGGAGELFFGEGSRLTVL.